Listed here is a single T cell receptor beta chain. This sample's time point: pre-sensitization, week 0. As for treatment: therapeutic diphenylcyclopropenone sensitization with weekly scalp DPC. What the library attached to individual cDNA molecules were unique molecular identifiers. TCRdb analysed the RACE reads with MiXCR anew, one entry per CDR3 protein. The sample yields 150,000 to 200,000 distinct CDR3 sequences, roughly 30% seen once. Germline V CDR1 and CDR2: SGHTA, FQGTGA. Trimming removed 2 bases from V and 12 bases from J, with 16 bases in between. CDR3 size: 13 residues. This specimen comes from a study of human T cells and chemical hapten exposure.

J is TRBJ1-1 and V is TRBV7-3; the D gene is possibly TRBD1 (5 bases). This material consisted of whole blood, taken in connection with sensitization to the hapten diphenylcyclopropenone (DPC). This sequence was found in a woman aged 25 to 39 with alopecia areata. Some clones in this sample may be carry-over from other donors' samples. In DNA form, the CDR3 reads TGTGCCAGCAGCTTAGGTACGGACCGACAGTCTTTCTTT. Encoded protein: CASSLGTDRQSFF.